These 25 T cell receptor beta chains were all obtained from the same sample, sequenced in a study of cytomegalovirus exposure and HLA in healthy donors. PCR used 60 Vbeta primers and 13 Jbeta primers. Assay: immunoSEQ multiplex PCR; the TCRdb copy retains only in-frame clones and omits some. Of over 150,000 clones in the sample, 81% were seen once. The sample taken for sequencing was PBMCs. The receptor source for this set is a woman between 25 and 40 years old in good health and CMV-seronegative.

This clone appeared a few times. The DNA for the CDR3 is TGCGCCAGCAGCCAAGATGGGCTAGCGGGGGTGAGCTCCTACAATGAGCAGTTCTTC. Translation gives CASSQDGLAGVSSYNEQFF. This chain joins TRBV4-3 and TRBJ2-1, with 10 bases aligning to TRBD2. The V segment lost 0 bases and the J segment 0 bases; nucleotides outside the gene matches: 8. The germline V gene encodes CDR1 LGHNA and CDR2 YSLEER. This CDR3 is built from 19 residues.

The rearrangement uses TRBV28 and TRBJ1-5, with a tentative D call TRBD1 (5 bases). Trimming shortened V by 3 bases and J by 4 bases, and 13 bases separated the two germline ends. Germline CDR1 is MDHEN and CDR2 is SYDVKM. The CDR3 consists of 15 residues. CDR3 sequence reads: CASSLMGGLNQPQHF. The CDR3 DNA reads TGTGCCAGCAGTTTGATGGGGGGGTTAAATCAGCCCCAGCATTTT.

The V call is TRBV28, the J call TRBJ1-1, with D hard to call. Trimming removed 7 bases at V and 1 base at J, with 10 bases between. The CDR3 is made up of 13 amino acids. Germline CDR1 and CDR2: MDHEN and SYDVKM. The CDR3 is CASTPWPNTEAFF. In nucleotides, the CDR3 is TGTGCCAGCACCCCCTGGCCGAACACTGAAGCTTTCTTT.

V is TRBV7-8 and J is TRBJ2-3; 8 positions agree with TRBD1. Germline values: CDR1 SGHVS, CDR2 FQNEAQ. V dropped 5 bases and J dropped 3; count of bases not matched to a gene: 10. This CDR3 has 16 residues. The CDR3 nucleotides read TGTGCCAGCAGCCTAGACCCGGGACAGGAGACAGATACGCAGTATTTT. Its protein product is CASSLDPGQETDTQYF.

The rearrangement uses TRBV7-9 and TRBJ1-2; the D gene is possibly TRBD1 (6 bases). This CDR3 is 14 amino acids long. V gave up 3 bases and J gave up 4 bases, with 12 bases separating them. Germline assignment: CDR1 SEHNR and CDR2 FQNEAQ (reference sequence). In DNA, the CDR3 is TGTGCCAGCAGCTTTAACAGGGAATCCTATGGCTACACCTTC. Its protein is CASSFNRESYGYTF.

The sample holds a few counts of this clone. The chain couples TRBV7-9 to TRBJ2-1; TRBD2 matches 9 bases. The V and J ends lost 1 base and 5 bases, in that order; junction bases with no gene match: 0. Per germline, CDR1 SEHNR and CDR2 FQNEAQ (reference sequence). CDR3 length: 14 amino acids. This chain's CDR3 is CASSLGLADNEQFF. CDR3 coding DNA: TGTGCCAGCAGCTTAGGACTAGCGGACAATGAGCAGTTCTTC.

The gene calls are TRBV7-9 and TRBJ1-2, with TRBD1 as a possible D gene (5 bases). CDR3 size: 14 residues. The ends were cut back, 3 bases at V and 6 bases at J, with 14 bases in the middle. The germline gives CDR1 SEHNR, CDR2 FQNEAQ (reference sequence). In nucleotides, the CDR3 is TGTGCCAGCAGCTTTGGTCCAGGGCCTAATGGCTACACCTTC. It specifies CASSFGPGPNGYTF.

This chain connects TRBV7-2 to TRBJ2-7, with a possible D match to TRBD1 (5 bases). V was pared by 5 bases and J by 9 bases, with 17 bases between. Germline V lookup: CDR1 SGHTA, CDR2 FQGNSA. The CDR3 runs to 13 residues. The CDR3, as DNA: TGTGCCAGCAGCCCCTTGGCAGGGTCCCCGCAGTACTTC. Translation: CASSPLAGSPQYF.

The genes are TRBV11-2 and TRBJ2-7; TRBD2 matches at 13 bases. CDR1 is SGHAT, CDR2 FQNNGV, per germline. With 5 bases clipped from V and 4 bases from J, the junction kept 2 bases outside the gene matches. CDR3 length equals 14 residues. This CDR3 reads CASSQLAGGYEQYF. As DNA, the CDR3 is TGTGCCAGCAGCCAACTAGCGGGAGGGTACGAGCAGTACTTC.

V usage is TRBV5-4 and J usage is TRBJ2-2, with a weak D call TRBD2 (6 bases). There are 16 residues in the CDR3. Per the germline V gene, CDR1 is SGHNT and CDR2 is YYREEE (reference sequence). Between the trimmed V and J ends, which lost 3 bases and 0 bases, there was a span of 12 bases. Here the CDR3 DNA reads TGTGCCAGCAGCTACTCGGGACTGACGAACACCGGGGAGCTGTTTTTT. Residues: CASSYSGLTNTGELFF.

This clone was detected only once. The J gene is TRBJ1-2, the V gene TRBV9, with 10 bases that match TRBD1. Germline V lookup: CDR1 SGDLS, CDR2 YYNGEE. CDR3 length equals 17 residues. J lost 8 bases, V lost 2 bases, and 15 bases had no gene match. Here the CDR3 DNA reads TGTGCCAGCAGCGTTCATGACACATCGGGACAGGGGAACGGCTACACCTTC. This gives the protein CASSVHDTSGQGNGYTF.

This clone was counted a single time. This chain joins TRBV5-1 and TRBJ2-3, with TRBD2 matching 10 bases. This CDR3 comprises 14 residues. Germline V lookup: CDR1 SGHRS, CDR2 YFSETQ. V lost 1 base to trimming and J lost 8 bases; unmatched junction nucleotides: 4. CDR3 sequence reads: CASSLYSGGGTQYF. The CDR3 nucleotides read TGCGCCAGCAGCTTGTACAGCGGGGGGGGTACGCAGTATTTT.

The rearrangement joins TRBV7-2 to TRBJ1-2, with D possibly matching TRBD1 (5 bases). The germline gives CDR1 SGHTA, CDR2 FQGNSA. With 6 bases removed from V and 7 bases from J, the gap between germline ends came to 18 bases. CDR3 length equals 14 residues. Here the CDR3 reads CASRRTMDISGYTF. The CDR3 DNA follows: TGTGCCAGCAGGCGGACTATGGACATCTCTGGCTACACCTTC.

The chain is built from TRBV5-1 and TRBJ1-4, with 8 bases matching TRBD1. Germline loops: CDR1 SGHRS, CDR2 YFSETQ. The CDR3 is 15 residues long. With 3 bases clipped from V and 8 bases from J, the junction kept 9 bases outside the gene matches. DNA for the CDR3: TGCGCCAGCAGCTCGACAGGGGAGGGTGAGGAAAAACTGTTTTTT. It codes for CASSSTGEGEEKLFF.

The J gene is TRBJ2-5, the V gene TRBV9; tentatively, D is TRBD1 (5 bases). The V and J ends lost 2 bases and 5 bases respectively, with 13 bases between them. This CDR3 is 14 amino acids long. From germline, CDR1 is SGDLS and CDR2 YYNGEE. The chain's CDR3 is CASSVQGNGETQYF. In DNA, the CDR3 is TGTGCCAGCAGCGTCCAGGGTAATGGGGAGACCCAGTACTTC. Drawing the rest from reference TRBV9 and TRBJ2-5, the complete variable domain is DSGVTQTPKHLITATGQRVTLRCSPRSGDLSVYWYQQSLDQGLQFLIQYYNGEERAKGNILERFSAQQFPDLHSELNLSSLELGDSALYFCASSVQGNGETQYFGPGTRLLVL.

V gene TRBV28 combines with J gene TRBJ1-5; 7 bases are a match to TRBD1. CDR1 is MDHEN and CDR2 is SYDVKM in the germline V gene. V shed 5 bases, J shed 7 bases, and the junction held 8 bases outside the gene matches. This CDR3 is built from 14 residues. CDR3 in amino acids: CASSLGQVGQPQHF. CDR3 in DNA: TGTGCCAGCAGTCTCGGACAGGTAGGCCAGCCCCAGCATTTT.

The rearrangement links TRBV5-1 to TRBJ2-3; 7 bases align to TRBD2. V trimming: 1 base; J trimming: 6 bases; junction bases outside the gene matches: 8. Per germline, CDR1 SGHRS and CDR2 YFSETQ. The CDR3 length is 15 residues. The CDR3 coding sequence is TGCGCCAGCAGCTTGTCGGGCGGGAGCGCCGATACGCAGTATTTT. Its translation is CASSLSGGSADTQYF.

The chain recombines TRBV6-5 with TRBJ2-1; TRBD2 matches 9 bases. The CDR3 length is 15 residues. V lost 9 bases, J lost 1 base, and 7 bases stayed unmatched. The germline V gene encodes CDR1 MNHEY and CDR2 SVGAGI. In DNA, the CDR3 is TGTGCCAGTCCGGTAGCGGGAGATTCCTACAATGAGCAGTTCTTC. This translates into CASPVAGDSYNEQFF.

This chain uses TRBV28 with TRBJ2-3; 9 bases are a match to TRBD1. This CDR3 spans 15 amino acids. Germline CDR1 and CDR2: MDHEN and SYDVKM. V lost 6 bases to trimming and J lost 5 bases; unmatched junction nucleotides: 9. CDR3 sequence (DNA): TGTGCCAGCAGCAACGACAGGGGGTGGGGAGATACGCAGTATTTT. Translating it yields CASSNDRGWGDTQYF.

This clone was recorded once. CDR3 region: CASSTYRQAGNEQFF. The CDR3 nucleotides read TGTGCCAGCAGCACCTACAGACAAGCGGGCAATGAGCAGTTCTTC. This chain joins TRBV7-6 and TRBJ2-1; TRBD2 might be the D (6 bases). V lost 5 bases and J 6 bases, leaving 17 bases between the germline ends. In germline, CDR1 is SGHVS, CDR2 FNYEAQ. The CDR3 totals 15 residues.

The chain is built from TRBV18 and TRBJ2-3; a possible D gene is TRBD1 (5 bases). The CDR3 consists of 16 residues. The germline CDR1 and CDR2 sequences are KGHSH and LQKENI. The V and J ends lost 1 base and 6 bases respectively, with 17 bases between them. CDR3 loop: CASSPLDRRPGDTQYF. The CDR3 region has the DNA TGTGCCAGCTCACCACTCGACAGAAGACCTGGCGATACGCAGTATTTT.

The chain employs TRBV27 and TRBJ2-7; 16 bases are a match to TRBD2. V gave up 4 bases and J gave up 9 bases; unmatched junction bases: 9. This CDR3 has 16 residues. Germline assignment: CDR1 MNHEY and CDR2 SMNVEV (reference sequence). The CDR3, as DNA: TGTGCCAGCAGTTCCGGGACTAGCGGGAGGGTAAAGCGGCAGTACTTC. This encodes CASSSGTSGRVKRQYF.

CDR3 loop: CASSLDLATISNYGYTF. The CDR3 DNA reads as TGTGCCAGCAGTTTAGACTTGGCCACGATCTCGAACTATGGCTACACCTTC. The chain joins TRBV27 to TRBJ1-2; D remains unclear. Germline V CDR1 and CDR2: MNHEY, SMNVEV (reference sequence). The V gene lost 2 bases and the J gene lost 2 bases, with 18 bases spanning the gap. This CDR3 has 17 residues.

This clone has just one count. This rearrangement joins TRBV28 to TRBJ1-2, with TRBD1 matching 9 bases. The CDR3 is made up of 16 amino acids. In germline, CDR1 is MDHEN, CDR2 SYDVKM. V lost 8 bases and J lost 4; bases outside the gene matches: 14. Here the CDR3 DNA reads TGTGCCAGCCGGACGCCGGCGGGGACAGGGATCTATGGCTACACCTTC. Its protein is CASRTPAGTGIYGYTF.

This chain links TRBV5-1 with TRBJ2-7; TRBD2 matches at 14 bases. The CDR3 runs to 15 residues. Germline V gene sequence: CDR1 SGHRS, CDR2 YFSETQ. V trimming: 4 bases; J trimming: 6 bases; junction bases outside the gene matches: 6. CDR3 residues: CASSQSGTSGSEQYF. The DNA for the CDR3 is TGCGCCAGCAGCCAGAGCGGGACTAGCGGGAGCGAGCAGTACTTC.